Below, 10 T cell receptor beta chains from the same sample are listed, as sequenced in a study of shared clonotypes between healthy human individuals (dated by TCRdb to the early 2020s). Libraries were prepared through the immunoSEQ multiplex PCR assay. TCRdb re-hosts the immuneACCESS table, in-frame sequences only. Its copies lack some clones; in the studies checked, an unresolved V gene accounts for under half of them, and the cause for the rest is not known. The sample table records some 800,000 clones; around 93% of these occur just once. 24% of the sample is held by the ten biggest clonotypes. CD8 naive samples were obtained by positive selection for CCR7 among CD45RO-negative cells, yielding a CD45RA+CCR7+ population from which TemRA cells were excluded. Source material: naive CD8+ T cells sorted from blood. This specimen's cell subset or site label, per the study, means: CD45RA+CCR7+. Receptor source: a man aged 30-40 years in good health.

The rearrangement joins TRBV5-6 to TRBJ2-7; TRBD1 matches at 9 bases. Germline-derived CDR1 and CDR2 are SGHDT and YYEEEE. The CDR3 is made up of 14 amino acids. J lost 6 bases, V lost 3 bases, and 7 bases had no gene match. The CDR3 loop is CASSSGTGIVEQYF. The CDR3 DNA follows: TGTGCCAGCAGCTCCGGGACAGGGATCGTCGAGCAGTACTTC.

The rearrangement uses TRBV30 and TRBJ2-1, with a weak D call TRBD1 (6 bases). Germline-derived CDR1 and CDR2 are GTSNPN and SVGIG (reference sequence). This CDR3 region has 18 residues. V was shortened by 2 bases and J by 0 bases, with 20 bases between the two germline ends. CDR3 amino acids: CAWSPLSGGSSSYNEQFF. CDR3 nucleotide sequence: TGTGCCTGGAGTCCACTATCTGGGGGCTCGAGCTCCTACAATGAGCAGTTCTTC.

CDR3 coding DNA: TGTGCCAGCAGCCTCCGGGGACGGGGAAACTACGAGCAGTACTTC. Its protein product is CASSLRGRGNYEQYF. The rearrangement joins TRBV7-8 to TRBJ2-7; either TRBD1 or TRBD2 may supply D (5 bases each). The length of the CDR3 is 15 residues. The germline V gene has CDR1 SGHVS and CDR2 FQNEAQ. Trimming shortened V by 5 bases and J by 3 bases, and 17 bases separated the two germline ends.

Details on this clone: The identical CDR3 is also encoded by other nucleotide sequences in the sample. The chain employs TRBV25-1 and TRBJ2-5, with D unclear. Germline-derived CDR1 and CDR2 are MGHDK and SYGVNS. V dropped 0 bases and J dropped 5 bases, with 4 bases sitting between them. The length of the CDR3 is 12 residues. In nucleotides, the CDR3 is TGTGCCAGCAGTGAATATAGGGAGACCCAGTACTTC. It specifies CASSEYRETQYF.

This clone was recorded only once. The rearrangement uses TRBV30 and TRBJ2-7; no reliable D call. The CDR3 is made up of 13 amino acids. Germline CDR1 and CDR2: GTSNPN and SVGIG (reference sequence). Trimming took 2 bases from V and 2 from J, leaving 10 bases between them. CDR3 nucleotides: TGTGCCTGGAGTATCGACACCGCCTACGAGCAGTACTTC. Its protein is CAWSIDTAYEQYF.

V gene TRBV10-3 combines with J gene TRBJ2-3; 8 bases match TRBD1. Germline V gene data show CDR1 as ENHRY and CDR2 as SYGVKD. V gave up 8 bases and J gave up 0 bases; unmatched junction bases: 7. The CDR3 loop spans 15 amino acids. The CDR3 DNA reads TGTGCCATCCTTCCAGGGGGCGATAGCACAGATACGCAGTATTTT. It codes for CAILPGGDSTDTQYF.

The genes are TRBV11-2 and TRBJ1-2; no clear D gene. In germline, CDR1 is SGHAT, CDR2 FQNNGV. CDR3 length: 13 residues. V was cut by 3 bases and J by 6 bases, with 11 bases left in between. CDR3 coding DNA: TGTGCCAGCAGCTTTCCGGGTCTAGATGGCTACACCTTC. Its protein product is CASSFPGLDGYTF.

Notes on this clone: The sample contains more than one DNA sequence encoding this CDR3. The V call is TRBV6-1, the J call TRBJ2-5; 12 bases map to TRBD1. CDR3 size: 15 residues. After removal of 3 bases from V and 5 bases from J, the junction contained 4 bases not matched to a gene. The germline gives CDR1 MNHNS, CDR2 SASEGT. CDR3 region: CASSEGQGARETQYF. The CDR3 region has the DNA TGTGCCAGCAGTGAGGGACAGGGGGCGCGGGAGACCCAGTACTTC.

This sequence joins TRBV29-1 and TRBJ1-2, with D unclear. The length of the CDR3 is 11 residues. Trimming took 4 bases from V and 2 from J, leaving 5 bases between them. The germline CDR1 and CDR2 sequences are SQVTM and ANQGSEA. CDR3 region: CSVATNYGYTF. DNA of the CDR3: TGCAGCGTTGCTACAAACTATGGCTACACCTTC. The full variable domain, completed using reference TRBV29-1 and TRBJ1-2, is SAVISQKPSRDICQRGTSLTIQCQVDSQVTMMFWYRQQPGQSLTLIATANQGSEATYESGFVIDKFPISRPNLTFSTLTVSNMSPEDSSIYLCSVATNYGYTFGSGTRLTVV.

CDR3 in DNA: TGTGCCAGCACCTTCCTGGGGGGGCTAGCCGCCTACGAGCAGTACTTC. Encoded protein: CASTFLGGLAAYEQYF. The rearrangement joins TRBV5-4 to TRBJ2-7, with D perhaps matching TRBD2 (7 bases). Germline V gene data show CDR1 as SGHNT and CDR2 as YYREEE (reference sequence). Trimming cost V 6 bases and J 2 bases, with 21 bases left between them. CDR3 length: 16 amino acids.